One T cell receptor (beta chain) is described in this entry. This sample is part of a study of blood T cells in healthy people across ages. CDR3 size: 14 residues. Trimming took 5 bases from V and 4 from J; bases not matched to a gene: 4. In germline, CDR1 is SGHVS, CDR2 FQNEAQ. The second PCR ran roughly 6 to 11 cycles with a sample-barcoded 5' primer and J-beta primers. Carrying 12 random nucleotides, a template-switch adaptor labeled each individual cDNA molecule. TCRdb re-analysed the 5' RACE reads in MiXCR, keeping a single row per CDR3 protein. This sample has under 1,100,000 distinct CDR3 sequences, with under 30% found just once. These sequences were also reported in another study, on T cells of mothers and their children.

The chain uses TRBV7-8 and TRBJ1-4; 7 bases map to TRBD1. Sequences were obtained from blood. The sequence was collected from a girl aged 2-10 years in good health. The DNA for the CDR3 is TGTGCCAGCAGCATACAGGGGAATAATGAAAAACTGTTTTTT. Translating it yields CASSIQGNNEKLFF.